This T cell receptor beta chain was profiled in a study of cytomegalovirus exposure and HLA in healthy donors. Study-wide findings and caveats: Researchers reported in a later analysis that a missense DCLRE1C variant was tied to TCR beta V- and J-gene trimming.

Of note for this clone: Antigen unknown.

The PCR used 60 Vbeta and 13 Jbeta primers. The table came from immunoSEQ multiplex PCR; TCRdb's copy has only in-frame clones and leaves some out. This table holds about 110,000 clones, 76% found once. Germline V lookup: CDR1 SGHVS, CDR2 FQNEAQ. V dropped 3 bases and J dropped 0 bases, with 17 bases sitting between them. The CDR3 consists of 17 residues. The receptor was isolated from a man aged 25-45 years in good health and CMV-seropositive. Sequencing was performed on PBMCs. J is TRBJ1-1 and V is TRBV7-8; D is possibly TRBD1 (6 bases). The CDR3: CASSFNRESSVNTEAFF. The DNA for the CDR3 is TGTGCCAGCAGCTTTAACAGGGAAAGCAGTGTGAACACTGAAGCTTTCTTT.